This T cell receptor (beta chain) was retrieved from a study of blood T cell repertoires in COVID-19. The overall study: The United States, Italy and Spain supplied acute and convalescent COVID-19 samples. In each case, the material was cDNA or gDNA derived from T cells, B-cell-depleted T cells, or PBMCs.

How the authors handled the data: Estimation of nucleated cell counts relied on the amplification of reference gene primers. Method: immunoSEQ multiplex PCR; TCRdb's copy keeps in-frame clones and lacks some. V and J calls and clone size are as listed in that table; D and trimming were resolved from the DNA. The table shows 150,000 or so clones, with about 90% occurring only once. J was trimmed by 4 bases and V by 11 bases; bases with no gene match: 4. The CDR3 sequence is 12 residues long. Per the germline V gene, CDR1 is ENHRY and CDR2 is SYGVKD. This TCR was sampled from a man aged 50-60 years with acute or convalescent COVID-19. The V call is TRBV10-3, the J call TRBJ2-2, with 7 bases lining up with TRBD2. Material: peripheral blood. As DNA, the CDR3 is TGTGCCGCCGGGGGGTTCACCGGGGAGCTGTTTTTT. The encoded protein is CAAGGFTGELFF.